Listed below are T cell receptor beta chains from one sample, sequenced in a study of control samples from healthy donors and cancer patients. TCRdb's table, derived via immunoSEQ multiplex PCR, lists solely in-frame clones and lacks some. The sample records approximately 110,000 clones, 91% being singletons. Sequencing used blood. The source of these receptors is a woman aged 18-29 years in good health. CDR3s include the opening cysteine and the closing phenylalanine or tryptophan. A D gene is named only where the DNA matches it firmly. Clone size, where shown, is once, few, many, or a class for clones that have expanded.

J,D,V,size,CDR3,DNA
TRBJ2-5,-,TRBV2,once,CASSVIWGGGGQETQYF,TGTGCCAGCAGTGTGATTTGGGGAGGGGGCGGGCAAGAGACCCAGTACTTC
TRBJ1-2,-,TRBV18,-,CATLEGVNYGYTF,TGTGCCACCCTTGAGGGGGTTAACTATGGCTACACCTTC
TRBJ2-2,-,TRBV4-3,once,CASSPDFRTWTGELFF,TGCGCCAGCAGCCCCGATTTTCGGACCTGGACCGGGGAGCTGTTTTTT
TRBJ1-2,-,TRBV2,-,CASSEDRQVYYGYTF,TGTGCCAGCAGTGAAGACAGACAGGTTTACTATGGCTACACCTTC
TRBJ2-1,-,TRBV7-2,-,CASSPHPPSSSYNEQFF,TGTGCCAGCAGCCCCCATCCGCCATCGAGCTCCTACAATGAGCAGTTCTTC
TRBJ2-1,-,TRBV2,-,CASSVGRATPNEQFF,TGTGCCAGCAGTGTTGGCAGGGCGACTCCTAATGAGCAGTTCTTC
TRBJ1-4,-,TRBV30,-,CAWSRHTNEKLFF,TGTGCCTGGAGTAGGCATACTAATGAAAAACTGTTTTTT
TRBJ1-4,-,TRBV6-1,-,CASSDLDGQKLFF,TGTGCCAGCAGTGATCTGGACGGTCAAAAACTGTTTTTT
TRBJ1-6,-,TRBV19,-,CATRPGPVLGEPLHF,TGTGCCACACGACCGGGGCCGGTATTGGGGGAACCCCTCCACTTT
TRBJ2-3,-,TRBV20-1,-,CSATLEDTQYF,TGCAGTGCTACGCTAGAAGATACGCAGTATTTT
TRBJ2-3,-,TRBV4-1,-,CASSQLIPGVVTSTDTQYF,TGCGCCAGCAGCCAACTCATACCAGGGGTCGTGACTAGCACAGATACGCAGTATTTT
TRBJ1-4,-,TRBV12-3/TRBV12-4,-,CATSGEANEKLFF,TGTGCCACCTCAGGGGAGGCTAATGAAAAACTGTTTTTT
TRBJ1-1,-,TRBV5-6,-,CASSLGLGENTEAFF,TGTGCCAGCAGCTTGGGGCTAGGCGAAAACACTGAAGCTTTCTTT
TRBJ2-7,-,TRBV28,once,CASTKTGLYEQYF,TGTGCCAGCACAAAAACAGGATTATACGAGCAGTACTTC
TRBJ1-2,-,TRBV11-1,-,CASSSSRGYGYTF,TGTGCCAGCAGCTCAAGTCGGGGGTATGGCTACACCTTC
TRBJ2-3,-,TRBV19,-,CASSIGWGGTDTQYF,TGTGCCAGTAGTATAGGTTGGGGTGGCACAGATACGCAGTATTTT
TRBJ1-1,-,TRBV5-1,-,CASSLAGAVLNTEAFF,TGCGCCAGCAGCTTGGCCGGGGCCGTCTTGAACACTGAAGCTTTCTTT
TRBJ2-5,-,TRBV30,-,CAWLGEEQETQYF,TGTGCCTGGCTGGGGGAGGAGCAAGAGACCCAGTACTTC
TRBJ2-4,-,TRBV6-6,-,CATGPTAQAKNIQYF,TGTGCCACCGGACCGACAGCGCAAGCCAAAAACATTCAGTACTTC
TRBJ1-2,TRBD1,TRBV7-9,few,CASTQGQQNYGYTF,TGTGCCAGCACCCAGGGACAGCAAAACTATGGCTACACCTTC
TRBJ2-1,-,TRBV24-1,-,CATQGTGGTWDEQFF,TGTGCCACCCAGGGGACGGGGGGTACCTGGGATGAGCAGTTCTTC
TRBJ1-6,TRBD1,TRBV19,-,CASRVDREGSPLHF,TGTGCCAGTAGGGTCGACAGGGAGGGTTCACCCCTCCACTTT
TRBJ1-1,TRBD1,TRBV6-2/TRBV6-3,-,CASSWTGRGWPNTEAFF,TGTGCCAGCAGTTGGACAGGGAGAGGGTGGCCAAACACTGAAGCTTTCTTT
TRBJ2-5,-,TRBV6-6,-,CASSPDVGVNWIQETQYF,TGTGCCAGCAGTCCTGACGTTGGGGTGAACTGGATACAAGAGACCCAGTACTTC
TRBJ2-2,-,TRBV9,-,CASSVRRGELFF,TGTGCCAGCAGCGTTCGACGCGGGGAGCTGTTTTTT
TRBJ2-1,-,TRBV19,-,CASSWGVGNEQFF,TGTGCCAGTAGCTGGGGCGTCGGCAATGAGCAGTTCTTC
TRBJ2-3,TRBD2,TRBV6-2/TRBV6-3,-,CASSDRSGRAQDTQYF,TGTGCCAGCAGTGACAGAAGCGGGAGGGCTCAAGATACGCAGTATTTT
TRBJ2-7,TRBD2,TRBV7-6,-,CASMLGRDSGHGSEQYF,TGTGCCAGCATGCTCGGGAGGGATAGCGGCCACGGTTCCGAGCAGTACTTC
TRBJ2-6,-,TRBV6-6,-,CASSPRWGASGANVLTF,TGTGCCAGCAGTCCCCGATGGGGCGCCTCTGGGGCCAACGTCCTGACTTTC
TRBJ1-4,-,TRBV4-2,-,CASSPKVGRSNEKLFF,TGTGCCAGCAGCCCGAAAGTCGGGCGGTCTAATGAAAAACTGTTTTTT
TRBJ2-3,-,TRBV30,-,CAWSGESESTDTQYF,TGTGCCTGGAGTGGGGAGAGCGAAAGCACAGATACGCAGTATTTT
TRBJ1-1,-,TRBV30,-,CAWREQVNTEAFF,TGTGCCTGGAGAGAGCAGGTGAACACTGAAGCTTTCTTT
TRBJ1-1,-,TRBV28,-,CASSGQLSLNTEAFF,TGTGCCAGCAGCGGACAGTTGAGCTTAAACACTGAAGCTTTCTTT
TRBJ2-5,-,TRBV30,-,CAWSVLGGRETQYF,TGTGCCTGGAGTGTATTGGGGGGCAGAGAGACCCAGTACTTC
TRBJ1-2,TRBD1,TRBV9,-,CASSVRSWTGMYGYTF,TGTGCCAGCAGCGTTAGGAGTTGGACAGGGATGTATGGCTACACCTTC
TRBJ2-7,TRBD2,TRBV7-6,-,CASSSYSGRSSYEQYF,TGTGCCAGCAGCTCCTATAGCGGGAGATCATCCTACGAGCAGTACTTC
TRBJ1-2,TRBD1,TRBV28,-,CASSLSRGLGYTF,TGTGCCAGCAGTTTGTCCAGGGGGCTTGGCTACACCTTC
TRBJ1-1,TRBD1,TRBV2,-,CASRLHRGPNTEAFF,TGTGCCAGCAGACTACATAGGGGGCCGAACACTGAAGCTTTCTTT
TRBJ2-3,-,TRBV3-1/TRBV3-2,-,CASSLRDSTDTQYF,TGTGCCAGCAGCTTACGGGACAGCACAGATACGCAGTATTTT
TRBJ2-7,-,TRBV5-1,-,CASSLSLAPYEQYF,TGCGCCAGCAGCTTGTCGCTAGCGCCCTACGAGCAGTACTTC
TRBJ2-1,-,TRBV7-2,once,CASSFRGVRDEQFF,TGTGCCAGCAGCTTCCGCGGGGTACGGGATGAGCAGTTCTTC
TRBJ2-5,TRBD2,TRBV27,-,CASSPGLAGWVLETQYF,TGTGCCAGCAGTCCAGGACTAGCGGGGTGGGTTCTAGAGACCCAGTACTTC
TRBJ1-4,TRBD1,TRBV5-1,many,CASSLVAGGNEKLFF,TGCGCCAGCAGCTTGGTCGCAGGGGGTAATGAAAAACTGTTTTTT
TRBJ2-4,-,TRBV11-2,-,CASSLGGENIQYF,TGTGCCAGCAGCTTAGGAGGGGAAAACATTCAGTACTTC
TRBJ1-2,TRBD1,TRBV10-3,-,CAISEYGTGGGYTF,TGTGCCATCAGTGAGTACGGGACAGGGGGCGGCTACACCTTC
TRBJ2-7,TRBD2,TRBV2,-,CASSPGLAGTYEQYF,TGTGCCAGCAGCCCGGGACTAGCGGGCACCTACGAGCAGTACTTC
TRBJ1-1,-,TRBV5-4,-,CASSLKLAGNTEAFF,TGTGCCAGCAGCTTGAAGTTAGCAGGGAACACTGAAGCTTTCTTT
TRBJ2-2,-,TRBV30,-,CAWSVEVSVWGGELFF,TGTGCCTGGAGTGTAGAGGTTTCGGTGTGGGGCGGGGAGCTGTTTTTT
TRBJ2-1,TRBD2,TRBV6-2/TRBV6-3,-,CASSSPSAGGWGFYNEQFF,TGTGCCAGCAGTTCCCCCTCCGCGGGAGGATGGGGGTTTTACAATGAGCAGTTCTTC
TRBJ2-3,TRBD2,TRBV3-1/TRBV3-2,-,CASSPPGTISTDTQYF,TGTGCCAGCAGCCCCCCAGGGACTATCAGCACAGATACGCAGTATTTT
TRBJ1-1,TRBD1,TRBV5-1,-,CASSRGTVTMNTEAFF,TGCGCCAGCAGCCGAGGGACAGTTACAATGAACACTGAAGCTTTCTTT
TRBJ2-1,TRBD2,TRBV7-9,-,CASSSAGGRSEQFF,TGTGCCAGCAGCTCCGCGGGAGGGCGGAGTGAGCAGTTCTTC
TRBJ2-1,-,TRBV7-3,-,CASSLVGDQQFF,TGTGCCAGCAGCTTGGTGGGGGATCAGCAGTTCTTC